This T cell receptor beta chain was sequenced in a study of regulatory T cells in long-lasting Graves disease. Overall study context: Graves' cases, newly diagnosed, had used antithyroid drugs under 3 months.

V was trimmed by 2 bases and J by 2 bases, leaving 13 bases between them. Germline V gene data show CDR1 as MNHEY and CDR2 as SVGEGT. This CDR3 spans 16 amino acids. This clonotype was picked up a small number of times. Time point in this sample: newly diagnosed GD, antithyroid drugs for less than 3 months. Construction of the TCR library relied on RNA isolated from PBMCs. The authors built TCR beta libraries using iRepertoire HTBI primers and Arm-PCR of CDR3 regions. One entry per CDR3 protein results from TCRdb running MiXCR on the multiplex PCR reads. This table has fewer than 550,000 distinct CDR3 sequences, roughly 16% appearing once. These sequences were also reported in another study, on T cells in Graves' hyperthyroidism and ophthalmopathy. That paper notes: Blood also held most thyroid clonotypes expanded beyond 0.001. Prediction of ophthalmopathy progression came a median around 6.1 months pre-onset.

The clonotype originates from a woman aged 35-65 years with Graves disease. The chain combines TRBV6-2 or TRBV6-3 with TRBJ1-5, with a possible D match to TRBD1 (5 bases). The sequences come from peripheral blood mononuclear cells (PBMCs), collected at new diagnosis, from a patient treated with antithyroid drugs. CDR3 loop: CASSYRQLSGNQPQHF. DNA of the CDR3: TGTGCCAGCAGTTACCGACAGCTCTCTGGCAATCAGCCCCAGCATTTT.